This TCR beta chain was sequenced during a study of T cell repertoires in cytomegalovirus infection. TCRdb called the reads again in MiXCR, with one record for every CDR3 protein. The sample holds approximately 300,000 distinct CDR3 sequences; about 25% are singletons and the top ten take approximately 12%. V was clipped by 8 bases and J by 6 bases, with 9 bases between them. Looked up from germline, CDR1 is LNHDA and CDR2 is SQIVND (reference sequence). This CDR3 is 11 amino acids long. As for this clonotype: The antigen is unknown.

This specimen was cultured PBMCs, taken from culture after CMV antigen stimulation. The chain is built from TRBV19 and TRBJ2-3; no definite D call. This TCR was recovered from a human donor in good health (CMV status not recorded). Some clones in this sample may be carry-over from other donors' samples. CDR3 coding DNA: TGTGCCAGTCGTTTTGGGGATACGCAGTATTTT. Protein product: CASRFGDTQYF.